Described below is a single T cell receptor (beta chain) sequence and its context. The library labeled individual cDNA molecules by adding unique molecular identifiers to them. TCRdb reprocessed the 5' RACE reads with MiXCR, giving one entry per CDR3 protein. The sample has 110,000 or so distinct CDR3 sequences, 15% to 20% seen once. The sample originates from a study of human T cells and chemical hapten exposure. Total RNA was extracted from unfractionated whole blood. The sequence derives from a human donor in good health.

The CDR3 loop is CASSLKSHSNQPQHF. CDR3 nucleotides: TGTGCCAGCAGTTTGAAAAGTCACAGCAATCAGCCCCAGCATTTT. The V and J genes are TRBV27 and TRBJ1-5; the D is unclear. This CDR3 region has 15 residues. Germline V gene lookup returns CDR1 MNHEY and CDR2 SMNVEV (reference sequence). The V and J ends lost 3 bases and 1 base respectively, with 10 bases between them.